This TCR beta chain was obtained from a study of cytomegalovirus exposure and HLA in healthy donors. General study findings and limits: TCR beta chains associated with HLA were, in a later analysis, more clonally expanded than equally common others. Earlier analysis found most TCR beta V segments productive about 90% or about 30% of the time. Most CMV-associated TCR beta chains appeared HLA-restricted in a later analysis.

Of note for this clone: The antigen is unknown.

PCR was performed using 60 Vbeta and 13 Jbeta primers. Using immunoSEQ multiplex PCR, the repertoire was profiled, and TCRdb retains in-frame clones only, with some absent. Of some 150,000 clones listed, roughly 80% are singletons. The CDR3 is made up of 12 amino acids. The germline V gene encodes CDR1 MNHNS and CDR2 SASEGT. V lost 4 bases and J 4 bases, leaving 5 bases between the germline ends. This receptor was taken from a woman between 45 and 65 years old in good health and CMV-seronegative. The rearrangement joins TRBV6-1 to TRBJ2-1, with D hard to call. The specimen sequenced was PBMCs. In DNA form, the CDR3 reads TGTGCCAGCAGTGGGGCTTACAATGAGCAGTTCTTC. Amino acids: CASSGAYNEQFF.